Listed below are T cell receptor beta chains from one sample, sequenced in a study of blood T cell repertoires in COVID-19. Profiled with immunoSEQ multiplex PCR; TCRdb holds only in-frame clones, not every one. The sample consists of some 250,000 clones, around 87% of them appearing once. The sample was peripheral blood. All receptors come from a woman between 25 and 40 years old who had recovered from COVID-19. CDR3s include the opening cysteine and the closing phenylalanine or tryptophan. A D gene is named only where the DNA matches it firmly. Expanded clones get a size class; other rows say once, few or many, or leave the size out.

d_call clone_size j_call v_call cdr3_nt cdr3_aa
NA NA TRBJ1-2 TRBV21-1 TGTGCCAGCAGCAAAGCGCAGGGGTTCCTTGGCTACACCTTC CASSKAQGFLGYTF
TRBD1 NA TRBJ2-2 TRBV18 TGTGCCAGCTCGTCGGGACAGGGAAGGACCGGGGAGCTGTTTTTT CASSSGQGRTGELFF
NA NA TRBJ1-2 TRBV12-3/TRBV12-4 TGTGCCATGGGGGGGGTGAGCTATGGCTACACCTTC CAMGGVSYGYTF
NA NA TRBJ1-1 TRBV30 TGTGCCTGGATCCGCGACAAGAACACTGAAGCTTTCTTT CAWIRDKNTEAFF
TRBD1 NA TRBJ1-2 TRBV19 TGTGCCAGTAGGCCGGGACAGGGGTACTATGGCTACACCTTC CASRPGQGYYGYTF
NA NA TRBJ1-2 TRBV28 TGTGCCAGCAGTTTAGGCTACAGCTATGGCTACACCTTC CASSLGYSYGYTF
TRBD1 NA TRBJ1-1 TRBV2 TGTGCCAGCAGCCTAAGTACGGGGACAGCGAACACTGAAGCTTTCTTT CASSLSTGTANTEAFF
NA once TRBJ1-6 TRBV5-5 TGTGCCAGCAGCTTGGCCGGTGGTAATTCACCCCTCCACTTT CASSLAGGNSPLHF
NA NA TRBJ2-1 TRBV5-1 TGCGCCAGCAGCTTGGAGGGGTCCTCCTACAATGAGCAGTTCTTC CASSLEGSSYNEQFF
NA NA TRBJ2-7 TRBV18 TGTGCCAGCTCACCACCCGCGACAGGCCTCAGCTCCTACGAGCAGTACTTC CASSPPATGLSSYEQYF
TRBD1 NA TRBJ2-7 TRBV6-5 TGTGCCAGCAGTTACTTAGGACAGGGTAGCTCCTACGAGCAGTACTTC CASSYLGQGSSYEQYF
TRBD1 NA TRBJ2-7 TRBV6-5 TGTGCCAGCAGTTACTCCGGACAGGGCTCCTACGAGCAGTACTTC CASSYSGQGSYEQYF
TRBD2 NA TRBJ2-1 TRBV30 TGTGCCCACACCGGGACTAGCGGGGGGAATGAGCAGTTCTTC CAHTGTSGGNEQFF
TRBD1 few TRBJ1-3 TRBV18 TGTGCCAGCTCACCAGAGGGGGCGTTAGCCACCATATATTTT CASSPEGALATIYF
TRBD1 NA TRBJ2-2 TRBV2 TGTGCCAGCAGTGATAGTACAGGGGTCGGGGAGCTGTTTTTT CASSDSTGVGELFF
NA NA TRBJ2-7 TRBV29-1 TGCAGCGACCCACACAGAGAAAACACCTACGAGCAGTACTTC CSDPHRENTYEQYF
TRBD2 NA TRBJ2-3 TRBV5-4 TGTGCCAGCAGCTTGGCCGAGCGGGGGGGGGTAGATACGCAGTATTTT CASSLAERGGVDTQYF
NA NA TRBJ1-1 TRBV29-1 TGCAGCGTTGTGATGGGGGGGAACACTGAAGCTTTCTTT CSVVMGGNTEAFF
TRBD1 once TRBJ2-5 TRBV5-1 TGCGCCAGCAGCTACGGACAGGCGGACCAAGAGACCCAGTACTTC CASSYGQADQETQYF
NA NA TRBJ1-5 TRBV4-1 TGCGCCAGCAGCCAAGTATTTAAGGACAGTCACAATCAGCCCCAGCATTTT CASSQVFKDSHNQPQHF
TRBD2 NA TRBJ2-5 TRBV5-1 TGCGCCAGCAGCCCCGTCGGGACTAGTGGCCAAGAGACCCAGTACTTC CASSPVGTSGQETQYF
TRBD1 NA TRBJ1-1 TRBV18 TGTGCCAGCCTGACCGGGACAGGGATACCTGAAGCTTTCTTT CASLTGTGIPEAFF
TRBD1 NA TRBJ1-6 TRBV7-6 TGTGCCAGCAGCTTGCTGGCCGAGACAGGGGGCAGGAATTCACCCCTCCACTTT CASSLLAETGGRNSPLHF
NA few TRBJ2-7 TRBV18 TGTGCCAGCTCACCACGCCAGGCCTTTTCCTACGAGCAGTACTTC CASSPRQAFSYEQYF
TRBD2 NA TRBJ2-1 TRBV7-6 TGTGCCAGCAGCTCTGAACCTAGCGGGGGGTCCTACAATGAGCAGTTCTTC CASSSEPSGGSYNEQFF
NA NA TRBJ1-2 TRBV11-2 TGTGCCAGCAGCTTTTCCGAAGGGGTTGGCTACACCTTC CASSFSEGVGYTF
NA NA TRBJ1-5 TRBV3-1/TRBV3-2 TGTGCCAGCAGCCAAGAAGGAGGGAATCAGCCCCAGCATTTT CASSQEGGNQPQHF
NA NA TRBJ2-7 TRBV4-1 TGCGCCAGCAGCCGGGACACCGCCTACGAGCAGTACTTC CASSRDTAYEQYF
TRBD1 few TRBJ1-2 TRBV5-4 TGTGCCAGCAGCCCGAAGGGACAGGGGGGTAATGGCTACACCTTC CASSPKGQGGNGYTF
TRBD1 once TRBJ2-3 TRBV6-5 TGTGCCAGCGCCTGGCAGGGGGCCACAGATACGCAGTATTTT CASAWQGATDTQYF
TRBD2 few TRBJ2-5 TRBV11-2 TGTGCCAGCAGCTTAACCGGGGGGGCCGCAGAGACCCAGTACTTC CASSLTGGAAETQYF
TRBD1 NA TRBJ2-7 TRBV9 TGTGCCAGCAGCTCAGGGACAGGGTTCGAGCAGTACTTC CASSSGTGFEQYF
NA NA TRBJ2-3 TRBV9 TGTGCCAGCAGCGTGACCGCCCTCACAGATACGCAGTTTTTT CASSVTALTDTQFF
TRBD2 NA TRBJ2-5 TRBV2 TGTGCCAGCTCAGTCTTAGCGGGGGGCCCAGAGACCCAGTACTTC CASSVLAGGPETQYF
TRBD1 NA TRBJ1-1 TRBV7-6 TGTGCCAGCAGCTCAGAGACAGGGGGAGCTGAAGCTTTCTTT CASSSETGGAEAFF
NA few TRBJ1-4 TRBV5-1 TGCGCCAGCACCCTAGATTTGGGGGCCAGCGAAAAACTGTTTTTT CASTLDLGASEKLFF
TRBD2 NA TRBJ2-3 TRBV4-3 TGCGCCAGCAGCCAAGGACTAGCGGGGGGGAGGGATACGCAGTATTTT CASSQGLAGGRDTQYF
TRBD1 NA TRBJ1-3 TRBV13 TGTGCCAGCAGCTTATATCTTAGGACAGGGGGCAAAACGACTGGAAACACCATATATTTT CASSLYLRTGGKTTGNTIYF
TRBD2 NA TRBJ2-1 TRBV14 TGTGCCAGCAGCCAGCGGACTAGCGGGGGTCATTCCTACAATGAGCAGTTCTTC CASSQRTSGGHSYNEQFF
NA NA TRBJ2-6 TRBV19 TGTGCCAGTAGTTCACATCAGGCTGGGGCCAACGTCCTGACTTTC CASSSHQAGANVLTF
TRBD2 NA TRBJ2-1 TRBV7-2 TGTGCCAGCAGCCCTACTAGCGGGGGCCCAGGTGAGCAGTTCTTC CASSPTSGGPGEQFF
NA NA TRBJ1-2 TRBV14 TGTGCCAGCAGCCAAGAATACTCGGCAGGGAATAACTATGGCTACACCTTC CASSQEYSAGNNYGYTF
NA NA TRBJ1-6 TRBV9 TGTGCCAGCAGCGTATCGAGCTCCTATAATTCACCCCTCCACTTT CASSVSSSYNSPLHF
NA NA TRBJ2-7 TRBV10-3 TGTGCCATCAGTGGGGGAGGGGGGTCGAGCTCCTACGAGCAGTACTTC CAISGGGGSSSYEQYF
NA NA TRBJ1-1 TRBV7-6 TGTGCCAGCAGCTCCGTCCATGACCGGGAGATGAACACTGAAGCTTTCTTT CASSSVHDREMNTEAFF
NA once TRBJ1-2 TRBV3-1/TRBV3-2 TGTGCCAGCAGCCGGGACACCTCCTATGGCTACACCTTC CASSRDTSYGYTF
NA NA TRBJ2-2 TRBV9 TGTGCCAGCAGCACCGCGGGGGCGACCACCGGGGAGCTGTTTTTT CASSTAGATTGELFF
NA NA TRBJ1-1 TRBV5-3 TGTGCCAGAAGCTCCCCCCCGGACAGCAACACTGAAGCTTTCTTT CARSSPPDSNTEAFF
NA NA TRBJ2-7 TRBV6-2/TRBV6-3 TGTGCCAGCAGTCAAAGCGGACGGATTTACGAGCAGTACTTC CASSQSGRIYEQYF
TRBD1 NA TRBJ1-4 TRBV29-1 TGCAGCGTGCGCCAGGGGGGTTTTGAAAAACTGTTTTTT CSVRQGGFEKLFF
TRBD2 NA TRBJ2-7 TRBV19 TGTGCCAGTAGTATACGGACTAGTTACGAAGAGCAGTACTTC CASSIRTSYEEQYF
NA NA TRBJ1-4 TRBV9 TGTGCCAGCAGCCCAAACGGTCAGGGGACAAATGAAAAACTGTTTTTT CASSPNGQGTNEKLFF
NA NA TRBJ2-1 TRBV7-2 TGTGCCAGCAGCTTAGAAGCGGCCGACAATGAGCAGTTCTTC CASSLEAADNEQFF
NA few TRBJ2-4 TRBV10-1 TGCGCCAGCAATGACAGGTATCGGCTAGCCAAAAACATTCAGTACTTC CASNDRYRLAKNIQYF
TRBD1 NA TRBJ1-4 TRBV12-5 TGTGCTCCGATTCCCGGGACAGGGGATGAAAAACTGTTTTTT CAPIPGTGDEKLFF
TRBD1 NA TRBJ2-1 TRBV30 TGTGCCTGGCGGGACAGCTACAATGAGCAGTTCTTC CAWRDSYNEQFF
NA NA TRBJ1-6 TRBV3-1/TRBV3-2 TGTGCCAGCAGCCAAGATCTTGAAGGGCCGGGATCACCCCTCCACTTT CASSQDLEGPGSPLHF
NA NA TRBJ2-2 TRBV15 TGTGCCACCAGCAGAGATCTGGGGGCGCCCGGGGAGCTGTTTTTT CATSRDLGAPGELFF
NA NA TRBJ1-1 TRBV12-3/TRBV12-4 TGTGCCAGCACCTCTGTAAGCCGTCCTGAAGCTTTCTTT CASTSVSRPEAFF
TRBD1 once TRBJ1-5 TRBV7-2 TGTGCCAGCAGCCACGGGACAGGGGATAGCAATCAGCCCCAGCATTTT CASSHGTGDSNQPQHF